A selection of T cell receptor beta chains follows, all from one sample in a study of CD8 T cells in Susac syndrome. In TCRdb, the immunoSEQ multiplex PCR reads were re-called with MiXCR into one record per CDR3 protein. The sample records 150,000 to 250,000 distinct CDR3 sequences, nearly 95% being singletons. The sample comprised CD4+ T cells from PBMCs. The source of these receptors is a human donor with multiple sclerosis. The CDR3 runs from the conserved cysteine through the conserved F or W. A D gene is named only where the DNA matches it firmly. Clone size is given for some rows only: seen once, a few or many times, or a class if the clone is expanded.

>.|TRBJ2-3|TRBD2|TRBV29-1
CSVETSGHGDTQYF
TGCAGCGTTGAGACTAGCGGGCACGGAGATACGCAGTATTTT
>.|TRBJ2-3|.|TRBV6-5
CASSTIASRRYF
TGTGCCAGCAGTACGATAGCCTCCAGGCGGTATTTT
>.|TRBJ2-5|TRBD2|TRBV5-1
CASSLGGLAGGETQYF
TGCGCCAGCAGCTTGGGGGGACTAGCGGGAGGAGAGACCCAGTACTTC
>.|TRBJ2-3|.|TRBV7-2
CASKSRVDTQYF
TGTGCCAGCAAATCCCGGGTGGATACGCAGTATTTT
>.|TRBJ1-5|TRBD1|TRBV7-2
CASSLGGQPHQPQHF
TGTGCCAGCAGCCTAGGGGGCCAGCCGCATCAGCCCCAGCATTTT
>.|TRBJ2-1|.|TRBV3-1
CASSQDLLSQFF
TGTGCCAGCAGCCAAGATCTTTTATCCCAGTTCTTC
>once|TRBJ2-5|.|TRBV27
CASSFGPFQTQYF
TGTGCCAGCAGTTTTGGACCCTTCCAGACCCAGTACTTC
>.|TRBJ1-1|.|TRBV5-4
CASSSVRNTEAFF
TGTGCCAGCAGCTCGGTGAGGAACACTGAAGCTTTCTTT
>.|TRBJ2-7|.|TRBV7-9
CASSLSRLSREQYF
TGTGCCAGCAGCTTGTCGCGACTCTCACGCGAGCAGTACTTC
>.|TRBJ2-7|TRBD2|TRBV30
CAWSVGLAGNEQYF
TGTGCCTGGAGTGTAGGACTAGCGGGGAACGAGCAGTACTTC
>.|TRBJ2-7|.|TRBV4-2
CASSQESSVHEQYF
TGTGCCAGCAGCCAAGAGTCCAGCGTCCACGAGCAGTACTTC
>.|TRBJ2-5|.|TRBV29-1
CSVREKETQYF
TGCAGCGTCCGGGAAAAAGAGACCCAGTACTTC
>.|TRBJ2-7|.|TRBV3-1
CASSQGGTWYEQYF
TGTGCCAGCAGCCAAGGGGGAACTTGGTACGAGCAGTACTTC
>.|TRBJ1-5|.|TRBV29-1
CSVQEGSYQPQHF
TGCAGCGTTCAAGAGGGTTCTTACCAGCCCCAGCATTTT
>once|TRBJ1-1|.|TRBV20-1
CSARDVNTEAFF
TGCAGTGCTAGAGACGTGAACACTGAAGCTTTCTTT
>.|TRBJ2-2|.|TRBV7-3
CASSLKHTGELFF
TGTGCCAGCAGCTTAAAGCACACCGGGGAGCTGTTTTTT
>.|TRBJ1-2|TRBD1|TRBV6-5
CASSNDRADGYTF
TGTGCCAGCAGTAACGACAGGGCGGATGGCTACACCTTC
>.|TRBJ1-5|.|TRBV20-1
CSAHPGQGRYSNQPQHF
TGCAGTGCTCATCCGGGACAAGGCCGCTATAGCAATCAGCCCCAGCATTTT
>once|TRBJ2-3|.|TRBV6-1
CAGSPDTDTQYF
TGTGCCGGGTCCCCGGACACAGATACGCAGTATTTT
>once|TRBJ2-7|.|TRBV12-5
CASGFYQGMKQYF
TGTGCTAGTGGTTTTTATCAGGGGATGAAGCAGTACTTC
>.|TRBJ2-3|TRBD2|TRBV29-1
CSVTSGGATDTTDF
TGCAGCGTGACTAGCGGGGGGGCCACAGATACCACAGATTTT
>.|TRBJ2-6|.|TRBV29-1
CSVSLAPSSSGANVLTF
TGCAGCGTTAGTCTAGCGCCGTCTAGCTCTGGGGCCAACGTCCTGACTTTC
>.|TRBJ2-1|.|TRBV7-3
CASSSTGMNEQFF
TGTGCCAGCAGCAGCACAGGGATGAATGAGCAGTTCTTC
>.|TRBJ1-5|.|TRBV20-1
CSAGRPRGLTFFDQPQHF
TGCAGTGCTGGGCGCCCCCGGGGGCTTACGTTTTTTGATCAGCCCCAGCATTTT
>.|TRBJ2-1|TRBD2|TRBV29-1
CSVGGAGAGAHNEQFF
TGCAGCGTTGGGGGCGCTGGGGCGGGAGCTCACAATGAGCAGTTCTTC
>.|TRBJ1-2|.|TRBV2
CASSEARYGYTF
TGTGCCAGCAGTGAAGCGCGCTATGGCTACACCTTC
>.|TRBJ1-1|.|TRBV10-1
CASKLGRDTEAFF
TGCGCCAGCAAGTTGGGTAGGGACACTGAAGCTTTCTTT
>.|TRBJ2-1|.|TRBV30
CAWRVAEGIYNEQFF
TGTGCCTGGAGGGTAGCGGAGGGAATCTACAATGAGCAGTTCTTC
>.|TRBJ2-5|TRBD2|TRBV4-2
CASSPTPQRGQETQYF
TGTGCCAGCAGCCCTACCCCACAGCGGGGGCAAGAGACCCAGTACTTC
>.|TRBJ2-1|TRBD1|TRBV15
CATSKDRGGYEQFF
TGTGCCACCAGCAAGGACAGGGGTGGTTATGAGCAGTTCTTC
>.|TRBJ2-3|.|TRBV15
CATSRVDYTDTQYF
TGTGCCACCAGCAGAGTCGATTACACAGATACGCAGTATTTT
>.|TRBJ1-2|TRBD1|TRBV20-1
CSATDGQGINGYTF
TGCAGTGCTACCGATGGACAGGGGATAAATGGCTACACCTTC
>.|TRBJ2-5|TRBD1|TRBV27
CASSHRGLRETQYF
TGTGCCAGCAGTCACAGGGGGCTTAGGGAGACCCAGTACTTC
>.|TRBJ2-1|.|TRBV6-6
CASSLPSPYNEQFF
TGTGCCAGCTCTCTGCCTTCCCCCTACAATGAGCAGTTCTTC
>.|TRBJ2-3|.|TRBV29-1
CSVTPGQTSTDTQYF
TGCAGCGTTACCCCAGGACAGACTAGCACAGATACGCAGTATTTT
>.|TRBJ1-5|.|TRBV30
CAWSLVGNQPQHF
TGTGCCTGGAGTTTGGTGGGAAATCAGCCCCAGCATTTT
>.|TRBJ1-5|.|TRBV29-1
CSVQGHSNQPQHF
TGCAGCGTCCAGGGACATAGCAATCAGCCCCAGCATTTT
>.|TRBJ2-7|.|TRBV21-1
CASSKARAGGSYEQYF
TGTGCCAGCAGCAAAGCGCGGGCGGGAGGGTCCTACGAGCAGTACTTC
>.|TRBJ2-7|.|TRBV7-9
CASSLSSGYEQYF
TGTGCCAGCAGCTTAAGTAGCGGCTACGAGCAGTACTTC
>.|TRBJ1-5|.|TRBV20-1
CSATQAPKPQHF
TGCAGTGCTACACAGGCCCCAAAGCCCCAGCATTTT
>.|TRBJ1-2|TRBD1|TRBV5-1
CASSSTGTGGGYTF
TGCGCCAGCAGCAGCACCGGGACAGGGGGAGGCTACACCTTC